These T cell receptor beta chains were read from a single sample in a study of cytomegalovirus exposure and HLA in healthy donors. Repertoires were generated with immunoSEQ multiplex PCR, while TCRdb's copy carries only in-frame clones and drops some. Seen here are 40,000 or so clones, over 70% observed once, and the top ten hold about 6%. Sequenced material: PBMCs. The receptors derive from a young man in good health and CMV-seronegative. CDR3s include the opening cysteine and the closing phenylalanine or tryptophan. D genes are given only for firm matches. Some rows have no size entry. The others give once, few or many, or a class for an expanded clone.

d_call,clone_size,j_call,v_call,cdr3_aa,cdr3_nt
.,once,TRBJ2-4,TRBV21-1,CASSKCTGVAKNIQYF,TGTGCCAGCAGCAAATGCACAGGGGTAGCCAAAAACATTCAGTACTTC
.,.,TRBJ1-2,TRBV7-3,CASSLTGEGADGYTF,TGTGCCAGCAGCTTAACGGGGGAGGGCGCAGATGGCTACACCTTC
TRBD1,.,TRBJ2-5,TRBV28,CATSPGTGYQETQYF,TGTGCCACCTCGCCCGGGACAGGGTACCAAGAGACCCAGTACTTC
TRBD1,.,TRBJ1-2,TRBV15,CATSRDVVGTGGYGYTF,TGTGCCACCAGCAGAGATGTAGTAGGGACAGGGGGCTATGGCTACACCTTC
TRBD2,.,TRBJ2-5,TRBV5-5,CASSPSGRVETQYF,TGTGCCAGCAGCCCCTCGGGGAGGGTAGAGACCCAGTACTTC
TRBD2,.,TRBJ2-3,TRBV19,CASSTWTSGGAGGTQYF,TGTGCCAGTAGCACATGGACTAGCGGGGGGGCTGGAGGTACGCAGTATTTT
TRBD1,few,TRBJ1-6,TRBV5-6,CASSRDRGNSPLHF,TGTGCCAGCAGCCGCGACAGGGGTAATTCACCCCTCCACTTT
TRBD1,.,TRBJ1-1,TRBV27,CASSLTRQGNTEAFF,TGTGCCAGCAGTCTCACCCGACAGGGGAACACTGAAGCTTTCTTT
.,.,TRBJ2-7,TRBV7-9,CSSSLQGGEQYF,TGTTCCAGCAGCCTGCAGGGAGGCGAGCAGTACTTC
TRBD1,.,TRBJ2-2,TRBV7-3,CASSPGTVNTGELFF,TGTGCCAGCAGCCCCGGGACAGTGAACACCGGGGAGCTGTTTTTT
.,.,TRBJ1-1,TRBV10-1,CASSRDSNTEAFF,TGCGCCAGCTCCCGGGACTCGAACACTGAAGCTTTCTTT
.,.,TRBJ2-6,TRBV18,CASSPLLSGANVLTF,TGTGCCAGCTCCCCTCTACTCTCTGGGGCCAACGTCCTGACTTTC
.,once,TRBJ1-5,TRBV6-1,CASSVLGANNQPQHF,TGTGCCAGCAGTGTTTTAGGGGCGAACAATCAGCCCCAGCATTTT
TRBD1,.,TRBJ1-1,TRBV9,CASSVGDRVNTEAFF,TGTGCCAGCAGCGTAGGGGACAGGGTTAACACTGAAGCTTTCTTT
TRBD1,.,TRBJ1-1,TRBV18,CASSPEGQENTEAFF,TGTGCCAGCTCACCCGAGGGACAGGAGAACACTGAAGCTTTCTTT